A single sample is the source of the 32 T cell receptor beta chains below, sequenced in a study of T cells in Graves' hyperthyroidism and ophthalmopathy. RNA transcripts were the template for amplifying TCR beta CDR3 regions. RT-PCR in the first round (using the HTBI primer set) targeted the TCR CDR3. MiXCR, applied by TCRdb to the multiplex PCR reads, yields one record per CDR3 protein. The sample has roughly 840,000 distinct CDR3 sequences; around 39% are singletons. Input material: blood. Every receptor here comes from a man aged 18 to 35 with Graves' hyperthyroidism.

The sample holds a few counts of this clonotype. The V and J genes are TRBV10-3 and TRBJ1-3; no clear D gene. This CDR3 has 11 residues. CDR1 and CDR2 from the germline V gene are ENHRY and SYGVKD. V lost 3 bases, J lost 8 bases, and 5 bases lay in between. The CDR3 region is CAISDRHTIYF. CDR3 nucleotide sequence: TGTGCCATCAGTGACAGGCACACCATATATTTT.

Of note for this clonotype: A much larger clone sits a single nucleotide away, making a read error possible. The CDR3 loop reads CASAGVRINSPLHF. The DNA of the CDR3 is TGTGCCTCGGCAGGGGTCAGAATCAATTCACCCCTCCACTTT. The chain carries TRBV9 and TRBJ1-6; TRBD1 might be the D (6 bases). There are 14 residues in the CDR3. Trimming removed 10 bases at V and 7 bases at J, with 18 bases between. Looked up from germline, CDR1 is SGDLS and CDR2 is YYNGEE.

This clonotype showed up just a few times. Sequence at one end of the junction differs from germline and may be a read error. The chain joins TRBV2 to TRBJ1-2; 7 bases are a match to TRBD1. Germline loops: CDR1 SNHLY, CDR2 FYNNEI. The CDR3 contains 16 residues. The CDR3 protein is CASSLLPLGRQGGYTF. The CDR3 bases are TGCGCCAGCAGTCTTTTACCCTTGGGGAGACAGGGCGGCTACACCTTC.

The chain uses TRBV19 and TRBJ2-7; 13 nucleotides match TRBD2. The CDR3 contains 13 residues. The V and J ends lost 10 bases and 5 bases, in that order; junction bases with no gene match: 5. Germline V gene lookup returns CDR1 LNHDA and CDR2 SQIVND (reference sequence). CDR3 region: CATRTSGSHEQYF. CDR3 DNA sequence: TGTGCCACGAGGACTAGCGGGAGTCACGAGCAGTACTTC.

This chain connects TRBV20-1 to TRBJ2-7; the match to TRBD1 covers 7 bases. This CDR3 is 11 amino acids long. Germline loops: CDR1 DFQATT, CDR2 SNEGSKA (reference sequence). The V gene end was trimmed by 6 bases and the J gene end by 6 bases; junction bases not matched to a gene: 5. CDR3 coding DNA: TGCAGTGCCAACAGGGGTAGCGAGCAGTACTTC. It yields the protein CSANRGSEQYF.

The table lists this clonotype with many counts. The V call is TRBV15, the J call TRBJ1-3; no clear D gene. The V end was cut by 2 bases, the J end by 0 bases, with 8 bases between. Germline V gene sequence: CDR1 LNHNV, CDR2 YYDKDF (reference sequence). The CDR3 covers 15 residues. The CDR3 protein is CATSRQKGSGNTIYF. In nucleotides, the CDR3 is TGTGCCACCAGCAGACAGAAAGGCTCTGGAAACACCATATATTTT.

The chain joins TRBV19 to TRBJ1-1; D not resolved. V was cut by 3 bases and J by 3 bases, with 8 bases left in between. This CDR3 is 13 amino acids long. CDR1 is LNHDA, CDR2 SQIVND, per germline (reference sequence). This CDR3 is CASSMNRDTEAFF. The CDR3 coding sequence is TGTGCCAGTAGTATGAATAGGGACACTGAAGCTTTCTTT.

The chain has TRBV20-1 and TRBJ2-2; D possibly matches TRBD1 or TRBD2 (5 bases each). V was trimmed by 6 bases and J by 0 bases, leaving 11 bases between them. Germline V gene data show CDR1 as DFQATT and CDR2 as SNEGSKA (reference sequence). The CDR3 sequence is 14 residues long. CDR3 sequence reads: CSAGVPSNTGELFF. As DNA, the CDR3 is TGCAGTGCGGGGGTGCCCTCGAACACCGGGGAGCTGTTTTTT.

The J gene is TRBJ2-3, the V gene TRBV20-1, with a possible D match to TRBD2 (5 bases). The CDR3 extends over 15 amino acids. In germline, CDR1 is DFQATT, CDR2 SNEGSKA (reference sequence). Trimming removed 6 bases at V and 4 bases at J, with 20 bases between. DNA for the CDR3: TGCAGTGCAAACCCCGGGAAAGGTGATGCAGATACGCAGTATTTT. Its protein product is CSANPGKGDADTQYF.

This clonotype was counted only a few times. The gene calls are TRBV20-1 and TRBJ2-7; possible D gene TRBD1, 6 bases. The CDR3 runs to 14 residues. Trimming took 6 bases from V and 2 from J, leaving 17 bases between them. The germline V gene has CDR1 DFQATT and CDR2 SNEGSKA (reference sequence). The CDR3 sequence: CSANRDTKTYEQYF. The CDR3 DNA reads TGCAGTGCAAACCGGGACACTAAAACCTACGAGCAGTACTTC.

In this sample, this clonotype turned up a few times. The J gene is TRBJ2-7, the V gene TRBV20-1, with D perhaps TRBD2 (5 bases). Trimming stripped 6 bases from V and 3 bases from J, with 12 bases between. The CDR3 totals 12 residues. In germline, CDR1 is DFQATT, CDR2 SNEGSKA (reference sequence). The CDR3 sequence is CSAAREFYEQYF. The CDR3 DNA is TGCAGTGCAGCCCGGGAATTCTACGAGCAGTACTTC.

V is TRBV25-1 and J is TRBJ2-7; a possible D gene is TRBD1 (6 bases). V shed 8 bases and J shed 2 bases, with 19 bases lying between them. The length of the CDR3 is 15 residues. CDR1 is MGHDK, CDR2 SYGVNS, per germline. The CDR3: CASSPTTGTPYEQYF. The CDR3 DNA sequence: TGTGCCAGCTCTCCTACAACCGGGACACCCTACGAGCAGTACTTC.

V usage is TRBV6-1 and J usage is TRBJ2-7; a possible D gene is TRBD1 (6 bases). V lost 6 bases and J 3 bases, leaving 18 bases between the germline ends. The CDR3 sequence is 15 residues long. Per the germline V gene, CDR1 is MNHNS and CDR2 is SASEGT. DNA of the CDR3: TGTGCCAGCAGCCAAACCCCGACAGGAGGCTACGAGCAGTACTTC. It yields the protein CASSQTPTGGYEQYF.

V usage is TRBV15 and J usage is TRBJ1-2, with 7 bases matching TRBD1. CDR3 length: 15 residues. Germline loops: CDR1 LNHNV, CDR2 YYDKDF (reference sequence). With V trimmed by 3 bases and J by 2 bases, 6 bases remained unmatched. Written as DNA, the CDR3 is TGTGCCACCAGCAGCGACAGGGACCCCAACTATGGCTACACCTTC. This sequence encodes CATSSDRDPNYGYTF.

Note on this clonotype: Germline and junction disagree at one end, which may indicate a read error. As DNA, the CDR3 is TGTGCCGGTAGCCTCCGGGACAGTCAAGAGACCCAGTACTTC. This codes for CAGSLRDSQETQYF. V usage is TRBV19 and J usage is TRBJ2-5, with TRBD1 identical over 7 bases. This CDR3 comprises 14 residues. Germline V gene lookup returns CDR1 LNHDA and CDR2 SQIVND (reference sequence). The variable domain in full, with the rest retrieved from reference TRBV19 and TRBJ2-5, is DGGITQSPKYLFRKEGQNVTLSCEQNLNHDAMYWYRQDPGQGLRLIYYSQIVNDFQKGDIAEGYSVSREKKESFPLTVTSAQKNPTAFYLCAGSLRDSQETQYFGPGTRLLVL.

This clonotype was counted ten times or more. The chain couples TRBV7-6 to TRBJ1-1; D gene uncertain. The CDR3 is made up of 13 amino acids. V was clipped by 1 base and J by 8 bases, with 11 bases between them. Germline V lookup: CDR1 SGHVS, CDR2 FNYEAQ. CDR3 region: CASSLDGEREAFF. The CDR3, as DNA: TGTGCCAGCAGCTTAGATGGGGAGCGCGAAGCTTTCTTT.

The sample holds many counts of this clonotype. V gene TRBV24-1 combines with J gene TRBJ2-7; D may be TRBD2 (6 bases). Germline values: CDR1 KGHDR, CDR2 SFDVKD. Deletions cut 4 bases from V and 4 bases from J, with 10 bases between. The CDR3 loop spans 13 amino acids. CDR3 coding DNA: TGTGCCACCAGTGACTCGACTAGATACGAGCAGTACTTC. This encodes CATSDSTRYEQYF.

The chain carries TRBV19 and TRBJ1-1; perhaps TRBD1 as D (5 bases). CDR1 is LNHDA and CDR2 is SQIVND in the germline V gene (reference sequence). The CDR3 covers 13 residues. V gave up 3 bases and J gave up 5 bases, with 10 bases separating them. The chain's CDR3 is CASSMTWGTEAFF. For the CDR3, the DNA is TGTGCCAGTAGTATGACGTGGGGGACTGAAGCTTTCTTT.

The chain recombines TRBV7-1 with TRBJ1-3; D is possibly TRBD1 (6 bases). TRBV7-1 counts as an open reading frame of uncertain function. Trimming cost V 6 bases and J 0 bases, with 12 bases left between them. The CDR3 covers 15 residues. The CDR3 here is CASSRDTLSGNTIYF. The DNA of the CDR3 is TGTGCCAGCAGTCGGGACACTCTCTCTGGAAACACCATATATTTT.

The CDR3 sequence: CSVELIRGGPGELFF. The CDR3 coding sequence is TGCAGCGTTGAGCTGATACGGGGGGGCCCCGGGGAGCTGTTTTTT. V is TRBV29-1 and J is TRBJ2-2, with TRBD2 matching 8 bases. CDR1 and CDR2 (germline): SQVTM, ANQGSEA. Unmatched junction bases numbered 9, after V lost 3 bases and J lost 6 bases. This CDR3 region has 15 residues.

Of note for this clonotype: A much more abundant neighbour one base away suggests this may be a read error. The chain employs TRBV20-1 and TRBJ2-7; a possible D gene is TRBD1 (6 bases). The CDR3 has 14 residues. Per germline, CDR1 DFQATT and CDR2 SNEGSKA (reference sequence). DNA of the CDR3: TGCAGTGCTAGAGATACGAGACAGGCATACGAGCAGTGCTTC. This codes for CSARDTRQAYEQCF.

A note on this clonotype: A read error may account for a junction end that differs from germline. The chain uses TRBV7-9 and TRBJ1-5, with a possible D match to TRBD1 (6 bases). CDR1 and CDR2 (germline): SEHNR, FQNEAQ (reference sequence). The CDR3 is 14 residues long. The CDR3 reads CASSLGRGNRPQHF. The CDR3 DNA reads TGCGCCAGCAGCCTAGGCAGGGGTAATCGGCCCCAGCATTTT. Filled out from reference TRBV7-9 and TRBJ1-5, the complete variable domain reads DTGVSQNPRHKITKRGQNVTFRCDPISEHNRLYWYRQTLGQGPEFLTYFQNEAQLEKSRLLSDRFSAERPKGSFSTLEIQRTEQGDSAMYLCASSLGRGNRPQHFGDGTRLSIL.

V usage is TRBV29-1 and J usage is TRBJ2-2; no firm D call. The germline CDR1 and CDR2 sequences are SQVTM and ANQGSEA. V lost 0 bases to trimming and J lost 0 bases, with 11 bases between them. This CDR3 has 16 amino acids. CDR3 amino acids: CSVEDLLGSNTGELFF. The CDR3 nucleotides read TGCAGCGTTGAAGACCTCCTTGGGTCGAACACCGGGGAGCTGTTTTTT.

This clonotype was seen only a few times. V is TRBV19 and J is TRBJ1-4; D gene ambiguous. The V gene lost 3 bases and the J gene lost 7 bases, with 15 bases spanning the gap. This CDR3 spans 15 amino acids. In germline, CDR1 is LNHDA, CDR2 SQIVND (reference sequence). CDR3 residues: CASSIGPRISEKLFF. The CDR3 nucleotides read TGTGCCAGTAGTATTGGTCCGAGGATTAGTGAAAAACTGTTTTTT.

This clonotype appeared many times. The rearrangement joins TRBV29-1 to TRBJ2-5; 8 bases fit TRBD2. The CDR3 runs to 13 residues. V lost 4 bases and J lost 2; bases outside the gene matches: 3. Germline CDR1 is SQVTM and CDR2 is ANQGSEA. The CDR3 is CSVVTSGQETQYF. The CDR3 coding sequence is TGCAGCGTTGTCACTAGCGGACAAGAGACCCAGTACTTC.

This clonotype has only a few counts. V is TRBV7-2 and J is TRBJ1-5, with D possibly TRBD1 on 5 matching bases. From germline, CDR1 is SGHTA and CDR2 FQGNSA. CDR3 length: 15 residues. Trimming left V 1 base short and J 10 bases short, with 17 bases between. The CDR3 is CASSLDLGPMLPQHF. The CDR3 bases are TGTGCCAGCAGCTTAGACTTGGGACCCATGTTACCCCAGCATTTT. Filled out from reference TRBV7-2 and TRBJ1-5, the complete variable domain reads GAGVSQSPSNKVTEKGKDVELRCDPISGHTALYWYRQSLGQGLEFLIYFQGNSAPDKSGLPSDRFSAERTGGSVSTLTIQRTQQEDSAVYLCASSLDLGPMLPQHFGDGTRLSIL.

This clonotype was observed many times. This rearrangement joins TRBV20-1 to TRBJ2-7; D is unclear. This CDR3 contains 13 residues. V lost 0 bases to trimming and J lost 2 bases, with 8 bases between them. CDR1 and CDR2 (germline): DFQATT, SNEGSKA (reference sequence). In DNA, the CDR3 is TGCAGTGCTAGAGAGGTGCTCACCTACGAGCAGTACTTC. As protein: CSAREVLTYEQYF.

In this sample, this clonotype turned up a few times. The chain uses TRBV10-3 and TRBJ1-2; TRBD1 agrees at 9 bases. Germline loops: CDR1 ENHRY, CDR2 SYGVKD. V shed 10 bases and J 4 bases; nucleotides not matched to a gene: 13. This CDR3 is 15 amino acids long. CDR3 sequence: CATGRQGGSGYGYTF. The CDR3 DNA sequence: TGTGCCACCGGACGACAGGGGGGATCTGGCTATGGCTACACCTTC.

In DNA, the CDR3 is TGCAGTGCTAGAGTGGGCTTGAGGCGTACTGAAGCTTTCTTT. This encodes CSARVGLRRTEAFF. The V and J genes are TRBV20-1 and TRBJ1-1; D remains ambiguous. This CDR3 spans 14 amino acids. Germline V gene sequence: CDR1 DFQATT, CDR2 SNEGSKA (reference sequence). With 1 base removed from V and 5 bases from J, the gap between germline ends came to 14 bases.

This chain connects TRBV7-9 to TRBJ2-7; 11 bases map to TRBD2. V lost 5 bases, J lost 2 bases, and 8 bases stayed unmatched. In germline, CDR1 is SEHNR, CDR2 FQNEAQ (reference sequence). This CDR3 region has 16 residues. This chain's CDR3 is CASSLGTSGRPYEQYF. CDR3 DNA sequence: TGTGCCAGCAGCCTTGGGACTAGCGGACGTCCCTACGAGCAGTACTTC.

This clonotype has at least ten counts. The chain recombines TRBV5-1 with TRBJ1-5; no clear D gene. This CDR3 has 13 residues. Germline CDR1 reads SGHRS; CDR2 reads YFSETQ. The V gene lost 1 base and the J gene lost 7 bases, with 9 bases spanning the gap. The CDR3 DNA reads as TGCGCCAGCAGCTTGAGTGGGCCGCAGCCCCAGCATTTT. Translating it yields CASSLSGPQPQHF.

Points on this clonotype: One junction end disagrees with the germline gene, perhaps due to a read error. This chain links TRBV10-2 with TRBJ2-2, with TRBD1 matching 8 bases. Germline loops: CDR1 WSHSY, CDR2 SAAADI. The CDR3 is 16 residues long. CDR3 protein: CASRPAGTGNTGELFF. Here the CDR3 DNA reads TGTGCCAGCAGGCCCGCCGGGACAGGGAACACCGGGGAGCTGTTTTTT.